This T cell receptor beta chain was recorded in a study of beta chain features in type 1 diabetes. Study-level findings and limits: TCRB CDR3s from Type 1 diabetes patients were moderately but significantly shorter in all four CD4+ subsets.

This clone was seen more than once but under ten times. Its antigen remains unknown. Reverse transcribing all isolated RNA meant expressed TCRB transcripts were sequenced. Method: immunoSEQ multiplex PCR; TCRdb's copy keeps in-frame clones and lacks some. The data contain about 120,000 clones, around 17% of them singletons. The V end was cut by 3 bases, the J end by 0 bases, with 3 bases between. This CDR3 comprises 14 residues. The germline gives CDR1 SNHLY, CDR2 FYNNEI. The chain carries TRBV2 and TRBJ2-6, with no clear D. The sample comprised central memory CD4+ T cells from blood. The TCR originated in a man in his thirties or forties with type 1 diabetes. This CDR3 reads CASSDGSGANVLTF. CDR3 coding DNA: TGTGCCAGCAGTGATGGCTCTGGGGCCAACGTCCTGACTTTC.